Below, 9 T cell receptor beta chains from the same sample are listed, as sequenced in a study of CD8 T cells in ankylosing spondylitis. TCRdb independently ran MiXCR on the 5' RACE reads; one entry per CDR3 protein. The profile shows about 250,000 distinct CDR3 sequences, about 20% of them singletons. The specimen was blood, either unsorted or a sorted T cell fraction (not recorded which). The receptor source for this set is a male donor with ankylosing spondylitis or in good health (not recorded which).

The V gene is TRBV7-2, the J gene TRBJ2-5; D remains unclear. Germline CDR1 reads SGHTA; CDR2 reads FQGNSA. This CDR3 contains 13 residues. Trimming cost V 1 base and J 2 bases, with 5 bases left between them. CDR3 bases: TGTGCCAGCAGCTTAGTGAGGCAAGAGACCCAGTACTTC. As protein: CASSLVRQETQYF.

This clonotype occurred once. The V call is TRBV20-1, the J call TRBJ2-7; D call uncertain. Germline V CDR1 and CDR2: DFQATT, SNEGSKA (reference sequence). CDR3 size: 13 residues. Deletions cut 3 bases from V and 0 bases from J, with 9 bases between. CDR3 DNA sequence: TGCAGTGCTAGGAGGACGTCCTCCTACGAGCAGTACTTC. This sequence encodes CSARRTSSYEQYF.

This clonotype was counted only a few times. As DNA, the CDR3 is TGTGCCAGCAGGGAACCGGGACTAGCGATCGAGCAGTACTTC. This translates into CASREPGLAIEQYF. The chain uses TRBV6-1 and TRBJ2-7; 10 positions match TRBD2. The germline V gene has CDR1 MNHNS and CDR2 SASEGT. This CDR3 has 14 amino acids. The junction had 8 bases not matched to a gene; V was cut back by 6 bases and J by 6 bases.

This clonotype has a handful of counts. V usage is TRBV5-5 and J usage is TRBJ2-1; D call uncertain. Germline CDR1 reads SGHKS; CDR2 reads YYEKEE (reference sequence). The ends were cut back, 0 bases at V and 9 bases at J, with 10 bases in the middle. CDR3 length equals 13 residues. CDR3 sequence (DNA): TGTGCCAGCAGCTTGGGAACCGGTGGTGAGCAGTTCTTC. Translation gives CASSLGTGGEQFF.

The chain links TRBV7-2 to TRBJ2-5; TRBD1 agrees at 8 bases. The CDR3 has 21 residues. CDR1 and CDR2 (germline): SGHTA, FQGNSA. V lost 0 bases, J lost 4 bases, and 22 bases stayed unmatched. Written as DNA, the CDR3 is TGTGCCAGCAGCTTAGCGGGAAACCCCCAGGGGGCGACTGCCACCCGAGAGACCCAGTACTTC. This encodes CASSLAGNPQGATATRETQYF.

A note on this clonotype: A read error may account for a junction end that differs from germline. V and J are TRBV7-7 and TRBJ2-2; TRBD2 matches 7 bases. Germline CDR1 reads SSHAT; CDR2 reads FNYEAQ (reference sequence). The CDR3 loop spans 14 amino acids. The CDR3 spells CASSLPTSHGELFF. In DNA, the CDR3 is TGTGCTAGCAGTCTACCGACTAGCCACGGGGAGCTGTTTTTT.

The gene calls are TRBV6-2 or TRBV6-3 and TRBJ2-2, with D perhaps assigned TRBD1 or TRBD2 (8 bases each). V dropped 5 bases and J dropped 5 bases, with 30 bases sitting between them. CDR3 size: 20 residues. The germline V gene encodes CDR1 MNHEY and CDR2 SVGEGT. In nucleotides, the CDR3 is TGTGCCAGCAGTCCGTCGGGACAGGTGGGGAGCGGGAGCCTTACCGGGGAGCTGTTTTTT. Its translation is CASSPSGQVGSGSLTGELFF.

Only one count was recorded for this clonotype. The chain couples TRBV6-5 to TRBJ2-7; D call uncertain. CDR3 size: 14 residues. CDR1 MNHEY and CDR2 SVGAGI come from the germline V gene. V dropped 2 bases and J dropped 6 bases, with 14 bases sitting between them. The CDR3 bases are TGTGCCAGCAGTTACGAGTTTAGCTTCGGCGAGCAGTACTTC. Its protein product is CASSYEFSFGEQYF.

The CDR3: CASSAGHLGRGSEFF. In DNA form, the CDR3 reads TGTGCCAGCAGCGCCGGACATCTTGGTAGGGGGTCAGAATTCTTC. The J gene is TRBJ2-1, the V gene TRBV9; possibly TRBD1 for D (6 bases). Germline lookup yields CDR1 SGDLS and CDR2 YYNGEE. The CDR3 covers 15 residues. The ends were cut back, 3 bases at V and 16 bases at J, with 26 bases in the middle.